Listed here are 2 T cell receptor beta chains from one sample, sequenced in a study of T cell changes during pregnancy in multiple sclerosis. Clones were sequenced by immunoSEQ multiplex PCR, and TCRdb holds only the in-frame ones, with some missing. The sample includes 95,000 to 110,000 clones, 85% to 95% seen only once; the top ten take around 0.92%. Sample: peripheral blood, taken after pregnancy. The receptor set was obtained from a female donor with multiple sclerosis, enrolled in a pregnancy study.

The rearrangement joins TRBV5-4 to TRBJ1-2, with 8 bases matching TRBD1. This CDR3 is 13 amino acids long. CDR1 SGHNT and CDR2 YYREEE come from the germline V gene (reference sequence). Germline trimming cut 3 bases from V and 10 bases from J; bases unmatched to any gene: 8. The CDR3 is CASSSGTGPFYTF. In nucleotides, the CDR3 is TGTGCCAGCAGCTCGGGGACAGGTCCGTTCTACACCTTC.

This chain uses TRBV15 with TRBJ2-4, with TRBD2 as a possible D gene (6 bases). This CDR3 spans 12 amino acids. Germline V gives CDR1 LNHNV, CDR2 YYDKDF (reference sequence). V was clipped by 8 bases and J by 7 bases, with 12 bases between them. The CDR3 DNA follows: TGTGCCACCGGAGGGTATGGGAACATTCAGTACTTC. As protein: CATGGYGNIQYF.